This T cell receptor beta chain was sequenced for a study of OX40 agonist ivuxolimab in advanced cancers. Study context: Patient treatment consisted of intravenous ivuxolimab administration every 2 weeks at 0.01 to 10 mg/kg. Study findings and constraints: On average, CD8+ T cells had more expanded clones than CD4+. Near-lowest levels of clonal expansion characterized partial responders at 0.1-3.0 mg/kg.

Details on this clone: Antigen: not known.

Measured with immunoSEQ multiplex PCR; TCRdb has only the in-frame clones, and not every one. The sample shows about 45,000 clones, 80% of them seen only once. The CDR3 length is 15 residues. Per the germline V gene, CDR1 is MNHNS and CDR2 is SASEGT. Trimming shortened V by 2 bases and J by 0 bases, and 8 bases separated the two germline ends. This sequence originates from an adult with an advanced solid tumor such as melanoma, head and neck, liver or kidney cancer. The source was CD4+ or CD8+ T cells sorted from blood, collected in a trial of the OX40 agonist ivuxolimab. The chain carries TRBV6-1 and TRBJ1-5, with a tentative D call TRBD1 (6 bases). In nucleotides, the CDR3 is TGTGCCAGCAGTGAAAGGACAGATAGCAATCAGCCCCAGCATTTT. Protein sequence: CASSERTDSNQPQHF.